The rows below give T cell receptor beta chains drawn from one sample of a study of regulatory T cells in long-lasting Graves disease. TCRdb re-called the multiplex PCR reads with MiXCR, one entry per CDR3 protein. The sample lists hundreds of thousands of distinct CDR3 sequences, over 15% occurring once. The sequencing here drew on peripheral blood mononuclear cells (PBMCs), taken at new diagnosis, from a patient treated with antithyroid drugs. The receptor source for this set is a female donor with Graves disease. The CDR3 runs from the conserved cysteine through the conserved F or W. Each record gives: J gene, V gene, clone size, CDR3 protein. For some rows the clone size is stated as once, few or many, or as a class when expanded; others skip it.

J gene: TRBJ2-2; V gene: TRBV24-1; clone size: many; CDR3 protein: CATSDWIEGTLTGELFF
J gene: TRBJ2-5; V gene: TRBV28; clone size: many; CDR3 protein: CASSLWSRDWGETQYF
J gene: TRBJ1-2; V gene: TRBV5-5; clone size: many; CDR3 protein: CASSWGFRDYGYTF
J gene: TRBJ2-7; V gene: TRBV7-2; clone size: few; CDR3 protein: CASSLALSSGLAGYEQYF
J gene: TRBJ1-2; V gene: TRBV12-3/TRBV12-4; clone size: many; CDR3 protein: CASRGNYGYTF
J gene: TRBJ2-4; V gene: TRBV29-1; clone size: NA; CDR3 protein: CSSWDRAKNIQYF
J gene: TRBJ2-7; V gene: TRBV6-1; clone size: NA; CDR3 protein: CASRIGPNYEQYF
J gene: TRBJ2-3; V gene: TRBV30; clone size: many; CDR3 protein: CAWSVGGTDTQYF
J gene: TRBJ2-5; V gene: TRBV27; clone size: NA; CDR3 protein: CASSSAGAGQETQYF
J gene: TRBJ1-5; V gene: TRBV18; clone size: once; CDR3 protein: CPSSPYERQRGQPQHF
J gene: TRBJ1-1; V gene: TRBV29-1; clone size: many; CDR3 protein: CSVEVGTAEAFF
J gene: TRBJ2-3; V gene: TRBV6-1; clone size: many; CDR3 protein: CASSQGLAGGPGVDTQYF
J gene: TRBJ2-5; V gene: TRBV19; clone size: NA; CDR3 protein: CASSGIAGGGETQYF
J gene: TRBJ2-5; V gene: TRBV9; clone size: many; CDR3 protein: CASSVSGRAMETQYF
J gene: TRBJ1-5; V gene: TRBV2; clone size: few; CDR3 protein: CASSVEASNQPQHF
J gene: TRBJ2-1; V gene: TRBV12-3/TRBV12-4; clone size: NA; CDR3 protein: CASRLDRGAGEQFF
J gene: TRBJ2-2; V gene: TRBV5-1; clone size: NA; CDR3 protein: CASTLSDRRNTGELFF
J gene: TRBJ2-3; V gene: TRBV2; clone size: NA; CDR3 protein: CASSVTGTSSADTQYF
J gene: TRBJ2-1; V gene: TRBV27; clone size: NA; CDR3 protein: CASSLASPQNYNEQFF
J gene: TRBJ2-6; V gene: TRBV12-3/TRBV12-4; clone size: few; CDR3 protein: CAIQWGANVLTF
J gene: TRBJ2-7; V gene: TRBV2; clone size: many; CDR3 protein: CASTPDRASEQYF
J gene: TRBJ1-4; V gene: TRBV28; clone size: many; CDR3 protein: CASSGQFNEKLFF
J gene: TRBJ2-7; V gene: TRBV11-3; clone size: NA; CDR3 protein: CASSLTTLYEQYF
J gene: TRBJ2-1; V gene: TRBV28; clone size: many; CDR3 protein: CASSRQYNEQFF